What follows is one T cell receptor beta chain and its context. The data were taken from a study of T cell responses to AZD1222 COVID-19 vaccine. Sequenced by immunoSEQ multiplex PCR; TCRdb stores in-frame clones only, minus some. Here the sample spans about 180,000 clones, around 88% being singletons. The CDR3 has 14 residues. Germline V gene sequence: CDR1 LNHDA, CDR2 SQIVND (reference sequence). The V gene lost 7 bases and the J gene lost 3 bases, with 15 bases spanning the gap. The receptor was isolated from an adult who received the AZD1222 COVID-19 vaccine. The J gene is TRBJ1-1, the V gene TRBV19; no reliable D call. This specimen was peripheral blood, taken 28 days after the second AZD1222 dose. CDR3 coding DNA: TGTGCCAGTACCGCAGACAAATTGGACACTGAAGCTTTCTTT. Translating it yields CASTADKLDTEAFF.